This T cell receptor (beta chain) was sequenced in a study of a mutant IDH1 vaccine in newly diagnosed glioma. With respect to this clone: Its antigen is unknown.

Sequencing was performed with immunoSEQ multiplex PCR; in TCRdb, only in-frame clones are kept and a portion is missing. The sample yields 65,000 or so clones, around 84% seen once. Sample time point: week 23, last vaccination. Doses comprised 300 ug of mutant IDH1 20-mer peptide each, plus topical imiquimod. Per germline, CDR1 SGHVS and CDR2 FNYEAQ. V lost 0 bases to trimming and J lost 7 bases, with 13 bases between them. The CDR3 covers 15 residues. This sequence joins TRBV7-6 and TRBJ1-5; D is perhaps TRBD1 (6 bases). The sequenced sample was PBMCs, obtained from a glioma patient whose treatment included an IDH1 peptide vaccine. The sequence was obtained from a man aged 25-40 years with glioma. The DNA for the CDR3 is TGTGCCAGCAGCTTAGCGCCGGGGGCCTGGCAGCCCCAGCATTTT. Its translation: CASSLAPGAWQPQHF.